One and the same sample provided the 4 T cell receptor beta chains below, sequenced in a study of T cells after yellow fever vaccination (dated by TCRdb to the late 2010s). The treatment or condition label corresponds to: live attenuated yellow fever vaccine strain. Receptors were amplified or captured by 5' RACE. The sequencing machine was an Illumina NovaSeq 6000. Starting from the raw public reads, TCRdb applied fastp trimming at Q25, assembled clones with MiXCR and retained in-frame beta chains. Duplicate CDR3 protein sequences are folded into a single record with the most common DNA and genes. Within this sample are approximately 90,000 distinct CDR3 sequences, with about 5.8% of them counted one time only. Roughly 41% of the sample goes to the ten largest clones. Sequences were derived from CD8+ T cells sorted from PBMCs, sampled 10 days after the yellow fever booster vaccination. The origin of the receptors is a man aged 18-30 years who received the YFV17D yellow fever vaccine.

This clonotype was observed a single time. This clone may be a read error of a much larger clone one base away. The genes are TRBV7-9 and TRBJ1-2; D remains unclear. The CDR3 is 11 residues long. Trimming shortened V by 3 bases and J by 3 bases, and 2 bases separated the two germline ends. Germline CDR1 is SEHNR and CDR2 is FQNEAQ (reference sequence). The CDR3 nucleotides read TGTGCCAGCAGCTTCGACTATGGCTACACCTTC. Its protein is CASSFDYGYTF.

This clonotype was detected ten times or more. The V call is TRBV6-6, the J call TRBJ2-5; no clear D. Per the germline V gene, CDR1 is MNHNY and CDR2 is SVGAGI (reference sequence). The CDR3 loop spans 13 amino acids. Trimming cost V 10 bases and J 9 bases, with 21 bases left between them. The CDR3 reads CATTDPGNRAQYF. CDR3 sequence (DNA): TGTGCCACCACCGACCCCGGTAACCGTGCCCAGTACTTC.

A few counts support this clonotype. The chain uses TRBV7-6 and TRBJ2-1, with D possibly matching TRBD1 (5 bases). Germline values: CDR1 SGHVS, CDR2 FNYEAQ. CDR3 length: 14 residues. V was shortened by 3 bases and J by 4 bases, with 10 bases between the two germline ends. CDR3 residues: CASSFTGIYNEQFF. The CDR3 DNA follows: TGTGCCAGCAGCTTCACAGGTATATACAATGAGCAGTTCTTC. The entire variable domain, with the rest obtained from reference TRBV7-6 and TRBJ2-1, is as follows: GAGVSQSPRYKVTKRGQDVALRCDPISGHVSLYWYRQALGQGPEFLTYFNYEAQQDKSGLPNDRFSAERPEGSISTLTIQRTEQRDSAMYRCASSFTGIYNEQFFGPGTRLTVL.

This clonotype was counted many times. The chain is built from TRBV24-1 and TRBJ2-1; no firm D call. Trimming stripped 4 bases from V and 6 bases from J, with 12 bases between. There are 14 residues in the CDR3. The germline V gene encodes CDR1 KGHDR and CDR2 SFDVKD. In DNA, the CDR3 is TGTGCCACCAGTGAACGCTCATCCCCCAATGAGCAGTTCTTC. Protein product: CATSERSSPNEQFF.